The clone carrying this T cell receptor (beta chain) came up a few times. Its specificity is not known. The sample comes from a study of T cell repertoires in cytomegalovirus infection. For the study at large: Matching HLA type and CMV infection were both indicated by public TCR beta signatures. The study's findings and limits: Cumulative public TCR beta family frequency identified carriers of CMV plus the relevant HLA.

Germline loops: CDR1 MNHNY, CDR2 SVGAGI (reference sequence). V was trimmed by 6 bases and J by 1 base, leaving 11 bases between them. The CDR3 has 14 amino acids. TCRdb independently ran MiXCR on the reads; one entry per CDR3 protein. This table holds under 600,000 distinct CDR3 sequences, approximately 15% found once. The rearrangement uses TRBV6-6 and TRBJ2-3; D tentatively fits TRBD1 or TRBD2 (5 bases each). Input material: CD8+ T cells from PBMCs. The source of this sequence is a human donor in good health (CMV status not recorded). Some clones in this sample may be carry-over from other donors' samples. Here the CDR3 reads CASSSGPRTDTQYF. The DNA of the CDR3 is TGTGCCAGCAGCTCGGGACCCCGCACAGATACGCAGTATTTT.